These T cell receptor beta chains were read from a single sample in a study of cytomegalovirus exposure and HLA in healthy donors. Clones were read by immunoSEQ multiplex PCR, and TCRdb kept only the in-frame ones, dropping some. The sample shows 85,000 to 120,000 clones, over 80% of them seen only once. Source material: PBMCs. Receptor source: a man in his forties in good health and CMV-seronegative. The CDR3 runs from the conserved cysteine through the conserved F or W. The order of the fields is D gene, clone size, V gene, J gene, CDR3 DNA, CDR3 protein. D genes are given only for firm matches. Not all rows give a size; the values are once, few, many and, for expanded clones, a class.

TRBD2	.	TRBV6-4	TRBJ2-1	TGTGCCAGCAGTGAAGGTAGCGGGGGGGCAAATGAGCAGTTCTTC	CASSEGSGGANEQFF
.	.	TRBV2	TRBJ1-3	TGTGCCAGCAGTGAAGCGCTCCGCAGCGCTGGAAACACCATATATTTT	CASSEALRSAGNTIYF
TRBD1	.	TRBV6-5	TRBJ1-6	TGTGCCAGCAGTAACTCAGGGGGTTCACCCCTCCACTTT	CASSNSGGSPLHF
.	.	TRBV7-2	TRBJ1-2	TGTGCCAGCAGCGCTCAGGGCACCCTGAATGGCTACACCTTC	CASSAQGTLNGYTF
TRBD2	.	TRBV9	TRBJ2-1	TGTGCCAGCAACCGGGGGGTCCCCTCCTACAATGAGCAGTTCTTC	CASNRGVPSYNEQFF
.	.	TRBV5-1	TRBJ1-3	TGCGCCAGCAGCTTAGGACAGACCGCTGGAAACACCATATATTTT	CASSLGQTAGNTIYF
.	.	TRBV6-5	TRBJ1-1	TGTGCCAGCAGCTTACGAGACGGGAGAGCTTTCTTT	CASSLRDGRAFF
TRBD1	few	TRBV30	TRBJ1-4	TGTGCCTGGAGTGAGGGGACAGGGGCCCCGAGTGGCGAAAAACTGTTTTTT	CAWSEGTGAPSGEKLFF
TRBD2	.	TRBV10-1	TRBJ2-3	TGCGCCAGCAGTGAAGGGACTAGCGGGGGGATTAGCACAGATACGCAGTATTTT	CASSEGTSGGISTDTQYF
.	.	TRBV9	TRBJ1-1	TGTGCCAGCAGCGTAGCCACACCCGGGAGGAACACTGAAGCTTTCTTT	CASSVATPGRNTEAFF
.	.	TRBV5-8	TRBJ2-3	TGTACCAGCAGCCCCGGGACTCGGGGAGATACGCAGTATTTT	CTSSPGTRGDTQYF
.	.	TRBV6-5	TRBJ1-2	TGTGCCAGCCTTCAGGTCGGTTGGGGCTACACCTTC	CASLQVGWGYTF
.	.	TRBV14	TRBJ2-7	TGTGCCAGCAGCGACCTTGAGCGTTACGAGCAGTACTTC	CASSDLERYEQYF
.	once	TRBV27	TRBJ2-7	TGTGCCAGCAGTTCGCCTCAAAGCTATACCTACGAGCAGTACTTC	CASSSPQSYTYEQYF
TRBD1	once	TRBV25-1	TRBJ2-1	TGTGCCAGCAGTGAACTAGGACAGGGTGAGTCAAATGAGCAGTTCTTC	CASSELGQGESNEQFF
.	.	TRBV2	TRBJ2-7	TGTGCCAGCAGTCTACAGAATTACGAGCAGTACTTC	CASSLQNYEQYF
TRBD1	.	TRBV19	TRBJ2-3	TGTGCCAGTAGTGACAGGGCGGGAGATACGCAGTATTTT	CASSDRAGDTQYF
.	.	TRBV6-6	TRBJ1-1	TGTGCCAGCAGTTACTCGAACCGGGGGACTGAAGCTTTCTTT	CASSYSNRGTEAFF
.	.	TRBV2	TRBJ2-1	TGTGCCAGCCGGCGGGGGCAGACTCCCTACAATGAGCAGTTCTTC	CASRRGQTPYNEQFF
.	.	TRBV7-2	TRBJ1-3	TGTGCCAGCAGCTTAGGACACGGAAACACCATATATTTT	CASSLGHGNTIYF
TRBD1	few	TRBV2	TRBJ2-7	TGTGCCAGCAGTGCCGACAGGGGACTCTTTGACGAGCAGTACTTC	CASSADRGLFDEQYF
TRBD2	.	TRBV6-6	TRBJ2-1	TGTGCCAGCAGACCCACTAGCGGGGGGCTGGCCTTGGAGCAGTTCTTC	CASRPTSGGLALEQFF
TRBD1	.	TRBV15	TRBJ1-1	TGTGCCACCAGCAGAGCCGGGACAGCAACTGAAGCTTTCTTT	CATSRAGTATEAFF
TRBD2	few	TRBV5-1	TRBJ2-7	TGCGCCAGCAGCTTTCAAGGGGGCGGGGGGGTGTACGAGCAGTACTTC	CASSFQGGGGVYEQYF